The 9 T cell receptor beta chains below all came from one sample that was sequenced in a study of CD8+ T cells in alopecia areata. Sequencing templates came from extracted RNA that was reverse transcribed into cDNA. Only in-frame clones appear in the TCRdb table, and some are missing; sequencing was by immunoSEQ multiplex PCR. This table holds about 94,000 clones, about 70% found once. Treatment meaning: oral pan-JAK inhibitor, 5-10 mg twice daily. The sample here was CD8+ T cells sorted from blood, taken at approximately week 44, from a patient treated with tofacitinib. These receptors were taken from a human donor with alopecia areata.

The chain links TRBV28 to TRBJ1-5, with D unresolved. V was trimmed by 7 bases and J by 8 bases, leaving 18 bases between them. This CDR3 has 14 amino acids. Germline CDR1 reads MDHEN; CDR2 reads SYDVKM. The CDR3 loop is CASIPRRRWEPQHF. The CDR3 bases are TGTGCCAGCATACCGCGGCGGAGGTGGGAGCCCCAGCATTTT.

The V gene is TRBV29-1, the J gene TRBJ2-7, with TRBD2 matching 8 bases. CDR1 and CDR2 (germline): SQVTM, ANQGSEA. The CDR3 has 14 amino acids. V lost 2 bases and J lost 2; bases outside the gene matches: 5. The CDR3 DNA is TGCAGCGTTGAATGGGCGGGGGGCCCCTACGAGCAGTACTTC. It is translated as CSVEWAGGPYEQYF.

The V and J genes are TRBV27 and TRBJ2-3, with TRBD1 as a possible D gene (6 bases). The germline V gene encodes CDR1 MNHEY and CDR2 SMNVEV (reference sequence). CDR3 length equals 17 residues. Between the trimmed V and J ends, which lost 4 bases and 0 bases, there was a span of 17 bases. CDR3 nucleotide sequence: TGTGCCAGCAGTTACTCAGAGGGGGTTGGCAGCACAGATACGCAGTATTTT. Translation: CASSYSEGVGSTDTQYF.

The chain employs TRBV7-2 and TRBJ2-7, with D perhaps matching TRBD1 (6 bases). Trimming took 8 bases from V and 5 from J, leaving 22 bases between them. Germline V gene data show CDR1 as SGHTA and CDR2 as FQGNSA. The CDR3 length is 15 residues. The CDR3 DNA follows: TGTGCCAGCGGGAATCAGGGCGCCCCAGGGGACGAGCAGTACTTC. Its protein is CASGNQGAPGDEQYF.

The rearrangement links TRBV4-3 to TRBJ2-7, with 7 bases aligning to TRBD1. Per germline, CDR1 LGHNA and CDR2 YSLEER. V was clipped by 4 bases and J by 0 bases; unmatched bases: 0. The CDR3 runs 13 residues. CDR3 region: CASSRDSSYEQYF. CDR3 in DNA: TGCGCCAGCAGCCGGGACAGCTCCTACGAGCAGTACTTC.

CDR3 amino acids: CASSLEGGWYEQFF. The CDR3 nucleotides are TGCGCCAGCAGCTTGGAGGGCGGGTGGTATGAGCAGTTCTTC. This chain joins TRBV5-1 and TRBJ2-1; TRBD2 might be the D (5 bases). The CDR3 length is 14 residues. V was clipped by 0 bases and J by 8 bases, with 12 bases between them. Germline CDR1 SGHRS, CDR2 YFSETQ.

The chain carries TRBV7-3 and TRBJ2-7; D ambiguous. This CDR3 is 14 amino acids long. The V gene's germline CDR1 is SGHTA and CDR2 FQGTGA. With 10 bases removed from V and 3 bases from J, the gap between germline ends came to 19 bases. As DNA, the CDR3 is TGTGCCACCCCCCCCCGCCCACACAACTACGAGCAGTACTTC. Amino acid sequence: CATPPRPHNYEQYF. The full variable domain, its missing parts supplied by reference TRBV7-3 and TRBJ2-7, is GAGVSQTPSNKVTEKGKYVELRCDPISGHTALYWYRQSLGQGPEFLIYFQGTGAADDSGLPNDRFFAVRPEGSVSTLKIQRTERGDSAVYLCATPPRPHNYEQYFGPGTRLTVT.

The CDR3 spells CASSPRGGMRYGYTF. Written as DNA, the CDR3 is TGTGCCAGCAGCCCCCGGGGAGGAATGCGATATGGCTACACCTTC. The rearrangement joins TRBV13 to TRBJ1-2, with D unclear. The CDR3 consists of 15 residues. Trimming removed 5 bases at V and 5 bases at J, with 18 bases between. In germline, CDR1 is PRHDT, CDR2 FYEKMQ (reference sequence).

This chain links TRBV4-3 with TRBJ2-3, with D perhaps matching TRBD1 (6 bases). Per the germline V gene, CDR1 is LGHNA and CDR2 is YSLEER. CDR3 length: 15 amino acids. Trimming cost V 0 bases and J 5 bases, with 12 bases left between them. CDR3 in DNA: TGCGCCAGCAGCCAAGAGACAGGTAGAAGAGATACGCAGTATTTT. The encoded protein is CASSQETGRRDTQYF.